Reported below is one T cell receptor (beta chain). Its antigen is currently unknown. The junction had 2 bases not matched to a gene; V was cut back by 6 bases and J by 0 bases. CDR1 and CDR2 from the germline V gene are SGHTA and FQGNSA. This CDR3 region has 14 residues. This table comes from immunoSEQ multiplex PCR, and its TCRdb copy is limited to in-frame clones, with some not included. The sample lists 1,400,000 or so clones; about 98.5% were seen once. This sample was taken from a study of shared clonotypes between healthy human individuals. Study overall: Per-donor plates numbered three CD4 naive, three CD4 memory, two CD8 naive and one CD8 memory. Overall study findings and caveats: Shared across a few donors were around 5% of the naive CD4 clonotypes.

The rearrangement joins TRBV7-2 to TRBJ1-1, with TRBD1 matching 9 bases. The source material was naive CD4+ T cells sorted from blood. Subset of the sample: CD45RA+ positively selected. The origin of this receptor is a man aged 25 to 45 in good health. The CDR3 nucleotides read TGTGCCAGCAGAGGGACAGGGATGAACACTGAAGCTTTCTTT. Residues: CASRGTGMNTEAFF.